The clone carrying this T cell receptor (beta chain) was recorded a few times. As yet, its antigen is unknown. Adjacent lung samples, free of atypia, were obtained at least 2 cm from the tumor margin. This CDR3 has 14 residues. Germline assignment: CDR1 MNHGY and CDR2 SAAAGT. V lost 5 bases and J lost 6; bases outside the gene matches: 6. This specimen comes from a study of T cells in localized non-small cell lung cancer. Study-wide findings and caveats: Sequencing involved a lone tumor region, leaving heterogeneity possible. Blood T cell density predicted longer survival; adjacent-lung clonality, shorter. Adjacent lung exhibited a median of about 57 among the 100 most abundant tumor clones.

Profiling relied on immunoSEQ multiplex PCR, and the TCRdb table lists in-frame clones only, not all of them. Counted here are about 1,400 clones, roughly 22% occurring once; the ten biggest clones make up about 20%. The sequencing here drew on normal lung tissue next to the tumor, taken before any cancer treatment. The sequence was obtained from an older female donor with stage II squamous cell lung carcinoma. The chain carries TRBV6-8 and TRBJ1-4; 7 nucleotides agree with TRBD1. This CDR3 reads CASSTTGNYEKLFF. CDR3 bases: TGTGCCAGCAGTACGACAGGGAATTATGAAAAACTGTTTTTT.